The entry below gives a single T cell receptor (beta chain) sequence along with its context. What it binds is not known. This sample is part of a study of brain metastases from non-small cell lung cancer. The ends were cut back, 8 bases at V and 17 bases at J, with 19 bases in the middle. Germline CDR1 and CDR2: MNHEY and SVGAGI. The CDR3 loop spans 12 amino acids. Study results and limitations: Metastases had sparse T cells but largely shared repertoires with primaries. Compared with primary tumors, brain metastases showed less T-cell infiltration. In roughly 60% of brain metastases, T-cell clones were expanded compared with matched primary tumors.

The assay was immunoSEQ multiplex PCR, and TCRdb's table has in-frame clones only and misses some. The table has thousands of clones, 85% seen once; the top ten hold over 3.5%. Source material: primary lung tumor tissue. This chain joins TRBV6-5 and TRBJ1-6; D is perhaps TRBD1 (6 bases). The sequence was collected from a donor older than 35 with non-small cell lung cancer. CDR3: CASWTALKGIHF. The DNA of the CDR3 is TGTGCCAGCTGGACAGCCCTAAAAGGGATCCACTTT.